This T cell receptor beta chain was profiled in a study of T cell responses to AZD1222 COVID-19 vaccine (dated by TCRdb to the early 2020s). In terms of the full investigation: A total of under 250 trial participants underwent TCR sequencing, of whom nearly 210 had received two doses of AZD1222 and some 25 had received two doses of the MenACWY control vaccine. Trial participants were enrolled into age subgroups of 18-55, 56-69 and 70-plus years, which contained 148, 28 and 57 TCR-sequenced participants, respectively. Overall study outcomes, separate from this receptor: Reportedly, close to half of the unique spike-specific TCRs recognized epitopes lying outside the regions that are mutated in the B.1.351 and B.1.1.7 variants. Because no day 14 peak-response samples were available, the repertoires could be characterized only after the peak T cell response. Vaccine-associated CD4 TCRs spanned the whole spike protein, with dominant responses in regions 160-218 and 743-854. After two AZD1222 doses, both the breadth and the depth of spike-specific TCRs were significantly higher than at day 0 and than in MenACWY recipients. In the small 56-69-year group, the increase in depth fell short of significance, most likely because of low power. Participants were mostly white British, with more females than males. The authors suggested clonal diversity may have been underestimated. Conclusions about previously exposed vaccinees were limited because only six AZD1222 recipients were SARS-CoV-2 seropositive at baseline.

This sample's time point label indicates: about 28 days (+/-7) after the second vaccine dose. Because spike-specific TCR depth and breadth did not differ between the two schedules, AZD1222 recipients who got a second dose at roughly 4 weeks were pooled with those who got a second dose at roughly 12 weeks. Vaccinee samples came from UK trials COV001 and COV002, including a single-blind randomized controlled phase 2/3 trial of AZD1222 (ChAdOx1 nCoV-19) in healthy adults. For TCRbeta chain sequencing, PBMC samples were collected from trial participants at day 0 and at day 28 after the second dose. Note on this clone: Its binding antigen is unknown. Base qualities were left out, and no much larger clone turns up one base away.

The CDR3, cysteine through phenylalanine, is 16 amino acids long. Only the CDR3 DNA is retained, 48 bases long and in frame from the first base. Clipping removes 8 bases from V and 2 bases from J, with 8 as the unmatched junction base count. CDR1 and CDR2 were assigned from the germline V gene as SGDLS and YYNGEE. The CDR3 regions of human TCRbeta chains were subjected to immunosequencing. In the authors' own workflow: TCRs in the repertoires were matched against a reference library of SARS-CoV-2-specific TCRs that had been generated with the MIRA antigen-specificity platform. Breadth was defined as the fraction of unique TCRs that were SARS-CoV-2-associated. Depth was defined as the fraction of total T cells that were SARS-CoV-2-associated. Each spike-specific TCR was assigned to its reactive spike region and to a CD4 or CD8 class using the MIRA data. Log10-transformed breadth and depth values were compared by one-way ANOVA with Sidak's multiple comparisons tests. TCRdb re-hosts the immuneACCESS table, in-frame sequences only. Its copies lack some clones; in the studies checked, an unresolved V gene accounts for under half of them, and the cause for the rest is not known. V, J and clone size derive from that table, while D and trimming were established from the DNA sequence. This sample is represented by some 98,000 clones; approximately 88% of them were singletons. The ten largest make up approximately 15% of the sample.

In this chain, TRBV9 is recombined with TRBJ2-3; 13 central nucleotides agree with TRBD2. This clonotype originated in an adult who received the AZD1222 COVID-19 vaccine. Sample: peripheral blood, taken 28 days after the second AZD1222 dose. The CDR3 region: CASAQGLAGATDTQYF. The DNA reads TGTGCCAGTGCTCAAGGACTAGCGGGGGCCACAGATACGCAGTATTTT.